The 7 T cell receptor beta chains listed next were all sequenced from one sample in a study of T cell repertoires in cytomegalovirus infection. TCRdb itself ran the reads through MiXCR, one entry per CDR3 protein. The sample records fewer than 250,000 distinct CDR3 sequences, 9% to 15% being singletons. Sequences were obtained from PBMCs. The receptors shown here come from a human donor in good health (CMV status not recorded). Some clones in this sample may be carry-over from other donors' samples.

This clonotype came up a few times. The chain has TRBV29-1 and TRBJ2-5, with 8 nucleotides matching TRBD1. The CDR3 runs 15 residues. Germline V gene sequence: CDR1 SQVTM, CDR2 ANQGSEA. The V segment lost 0 bases and the J segment 6 bases; nucleotides outside the gene matches: 9. The CDR3 loop is CSVEDARTGRKTQYF. The CDR3 region has the DNA TGCAGCGTTGAAGACGCGCGGACAGGGAGAAAGACCCAGTACTTC.

This clonotype came up a few times. The chain employs TRBV11-1 and TRBJ2-5, with a weak D call TRBD2 (5 bases). This CDR3 has 16 amino acids. Per the germline V gene, CDR1 is SGHAT and CDR2 is FQDESV (reference sequence). V gave up 4 bases and J gave up 2 bases, with 17 bases separating them. The CDR3 coding sequence is TGTGCCAGCAGCTCCTATATGCCCACGGGACAAGAGACCCAGTACTTC. Translating gives CASSSYMPTGQETQYF.

This clonotype occurred many times. This rearrangement joins TRBV12-3 or TRBV12-4 to TRBJ2-1; D remains ambiguous. This CDR3 is built from 15 residues. V was trimmed by 3 bases and J by 8 bases, leaving 17 bases between them. The CDR3: CASSLRLPTSDEQFF. The DNA for the CDR3 is TGTGCCAGCAGTTTGAGGCTTCCTACCTCGGATGAGCAGTTCTTC.

This clonotype appeared many times. The chain links TRBV7-3 to TRBJ2-1, with TRBD2 matching 10 bases. CDR3 length: 14 amino acids. Trimming removed 2 bases from V and 5 bases from J; junction bases left unmatched: 0. CDR1 SGHTA and CDR2 FQGTGA come from the germline V gene. This CDR3 is CASSLLAGDNEQFF. The CDR3 nucleotides read TGTGCCAGCAGCTTACTAGCGGGGGACAATGAGCAGTTCTTC.

This sequence joins TRBV20-1 and TRBJ2-1; either TRBD1 or TRBD2 may supply D (5 bases each). Trimming removed 8 bases at V and 5 bases at J, with 16 bases between. CDR1 and CDR2 (germline): DFQATT, SNEGSKA (reference sequence). There are 13 residues in the CDR3. This chain's CDR3 is CSSYRDPHNEQFF. CDR3 coding DNA: TGCAGTTCCTACCGGGACCCCCACAATGAGCAGTTCTTC.

The chain joins TRBV5-6 to TRBJ2-4; D is undetermined. Trimming pared 4 bases from V and 4 bases from J, leaving 15 bases between. The CDR3 loop spans 15 amino acids. CDR1 is SGHDT, CDR2 YYEEEE, per germline. The CDR3 protein is CASSPSLANKNIQYF. The CDR3 DNA is TGTGCCAGCAGCCCATCCCTTGCGAATAAAAACATTCAGTACTTC.

This clonotype was detected ten times or more. The V gene is TRBV7-9, the J gene TRBJ2-5, with TRBD2 matching over 10 bases. The germline V gene has CDR1 SEHNR and CDR2 FQNEAQ (reference sequence). The CDR3 is 14 amino acids. The V and J ends lost 5 bases and 5 bases, in that order; junction bases with no gene match: 5. The chain's CDR3 is CASSLGLAYETQYF. The CDR3 coding sequence is TGTGCCAGCAGCCTGGGACTAGCGTACGAGACCCAGTACTTC.